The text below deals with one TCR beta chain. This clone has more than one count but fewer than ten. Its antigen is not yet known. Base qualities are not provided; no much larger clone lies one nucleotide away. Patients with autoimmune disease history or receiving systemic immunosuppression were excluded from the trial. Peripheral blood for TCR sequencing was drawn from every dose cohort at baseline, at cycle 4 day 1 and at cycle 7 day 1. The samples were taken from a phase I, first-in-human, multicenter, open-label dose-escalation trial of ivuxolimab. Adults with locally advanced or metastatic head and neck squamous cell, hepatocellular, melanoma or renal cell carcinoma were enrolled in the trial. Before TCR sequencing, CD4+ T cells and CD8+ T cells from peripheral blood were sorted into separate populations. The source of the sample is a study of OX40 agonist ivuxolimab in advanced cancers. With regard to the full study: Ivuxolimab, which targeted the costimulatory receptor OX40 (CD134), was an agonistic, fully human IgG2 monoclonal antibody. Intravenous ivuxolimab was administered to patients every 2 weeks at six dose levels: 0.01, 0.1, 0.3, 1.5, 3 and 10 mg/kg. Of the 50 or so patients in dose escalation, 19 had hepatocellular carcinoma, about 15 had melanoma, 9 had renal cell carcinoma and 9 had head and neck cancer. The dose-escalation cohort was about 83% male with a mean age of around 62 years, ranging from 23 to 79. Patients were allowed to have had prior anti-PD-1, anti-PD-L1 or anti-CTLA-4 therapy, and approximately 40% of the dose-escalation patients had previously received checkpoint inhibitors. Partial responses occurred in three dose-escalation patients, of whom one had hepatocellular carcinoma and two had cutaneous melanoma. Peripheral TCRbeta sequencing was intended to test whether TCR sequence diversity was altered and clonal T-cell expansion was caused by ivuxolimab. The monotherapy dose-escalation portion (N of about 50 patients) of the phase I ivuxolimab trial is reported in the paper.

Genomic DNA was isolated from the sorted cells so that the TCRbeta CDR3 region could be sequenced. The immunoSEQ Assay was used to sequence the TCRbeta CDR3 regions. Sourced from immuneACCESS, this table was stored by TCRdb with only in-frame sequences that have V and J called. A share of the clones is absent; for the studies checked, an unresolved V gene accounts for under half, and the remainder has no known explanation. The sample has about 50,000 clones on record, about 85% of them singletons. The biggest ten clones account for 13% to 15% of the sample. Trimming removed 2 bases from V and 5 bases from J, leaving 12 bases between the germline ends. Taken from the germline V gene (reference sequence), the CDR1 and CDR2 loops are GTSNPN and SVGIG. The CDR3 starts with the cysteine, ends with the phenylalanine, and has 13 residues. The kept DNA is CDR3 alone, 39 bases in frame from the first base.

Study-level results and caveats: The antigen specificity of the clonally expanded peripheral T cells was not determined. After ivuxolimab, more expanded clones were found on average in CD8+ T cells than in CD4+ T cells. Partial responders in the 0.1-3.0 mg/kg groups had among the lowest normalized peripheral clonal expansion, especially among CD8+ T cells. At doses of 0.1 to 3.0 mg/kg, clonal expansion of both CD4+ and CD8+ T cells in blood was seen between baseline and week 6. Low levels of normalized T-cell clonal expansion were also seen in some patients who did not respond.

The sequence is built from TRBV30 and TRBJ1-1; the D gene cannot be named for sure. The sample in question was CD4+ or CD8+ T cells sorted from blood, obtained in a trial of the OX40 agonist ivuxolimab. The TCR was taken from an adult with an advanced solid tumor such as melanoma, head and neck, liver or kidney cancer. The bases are TGTGCCTGGAGTTGGAGTCTAAGGACTGAAGCTTTCTTT. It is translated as CAWSWSLRTEAFF.